The 16 T cell receptor beta chains presented below share a single source sample, sequenced in a study of T cells in Graves' hyperthyroidism and ophthalmopathy. What was amplified from RNA transcripts were TCR beta CDR3 regions. TCR CDR3 regions were first amplified by RT-PCR with HTBI primers. TCRdb recomputed calls from the multiplex PCR reads with MiXCR, one row per CDR3 protein. The sample includes about 420,000 distinct CDR3 sequences, about an eighth seen only once; the top ten take 5% to 6.5%. Material for sequencing was blood. The receptors derive from a woman younger than 30 with Graves' hyperthyroidism.

The chain joins TRBV5-6 to TRBJ1-2; perhaps TRBD1 as D (6 bases). The CDR3 sequence is 13 residues long. Germline loops: CDR1 SGHDT, CDR2 YYEEEE. V lost 6 bases, J lost 2 bases, and 11 bases lay in between. The CDR3 here is CASINRVNYGYTF. In nucleotides, the CDR3 is TGTGCCAGCATCAACAGGGTGAACTATGGCTACACCTTC.

This clonotype was seen repeatedly, ten times or more. The chain has TRBV5-5 and TRBJ1-2; no reliable D call. CDR1 SGHKS and CDR2 YYEKEE come from the germline V gene (reference sequence). Trimming stripped 5 bases from V and 6 bases from J, with 2 bases between. The CDR3 is 9 amino acids. The CDR3 nucleotides read TGTGCCAGCAGTCATGGCTACACCTTC. This sequence encodes CASSHGYTF. The full variable domain, with the rest looked up from reference TRBV5-5 and TRBJ1-2, is DAGVTQSPTHLIKTRGQQVTLRCSPISGHKSVSWYQQVLGQGPQFIFQYYEKEERGRGNFPDRFSARQFPNYSSELNVNALLLGDSALYLCASSHGYTFGSGTRLTVV.

This clonotype was seen at least ten times. The chain recombines TRBV28 with TRBJ2-1; D unclear. This CDR3 is built from 14 residues. V gave up 4 bases and J gave up 8 bases, with 15 bases separating them. Germline V gives CDR1 MDHEN, CDR2 SYDVKM. CDR3: CASSSPSSQDEQFF. The CDR3 DNA sequence: TGTGCCAGCAGTTCACCCTCAAGCCAGGATGAGCAGTTCTTC. Together with reference TRBV28 and TRBJ2-1, the CDR3 gives the full variable domain: DVKVTQSSRYLVKRTGEKVFLECVQDMDHENMFWYRQDPGLGLRLIYFSYDVKMKEKGDIPEGYSVSREKKERFSLILESASTNQTSMYLCASSSPSSQDEQFFGPGTRLTVL.

This clonotype turned up a few times. This may arise from a read error, as a much more abundant clone is one base away. DNA for the CDR3: TGTGCCAGCAGCTTAGGACTCTGCGAGCAGTACTTC. It is translated as CASSLGLCEQYF. J is TRBJ2-7 and V is TRBV7-9; D remains ambiguous. This CDR3 has 12 amino acids. The V gene's germline CDR1 is SEHNR and CDR2 FQNEAQ (reference sequence). With 1 base removed from V and 6 bases from J, the gap between germline ends came to 7 bases.

In this sample, this clonotype turned up many times. The genes are TRBV3-1 and TRBJ2-1; 7 nucleotides align to TRBD2. V lost 2 bases, J lost 8 bases, and 12 bases stayed unmatched. Germline CDR1 and CDR2: LGHDT and YNNKEL (reference sequence). CDR3 length: 16 amino acids. The CDR3 region is CASSQSPGTTFDEQFF. The CDR3 DNA sequence: TGTGCCAGCAGCCAAAGCCCCGGGACTACCTTCGATGAGCAGTTCTTC.

This clonotype was recorded many times. The CDR3 bases are TGTGCCAGCAGCCGCGGGGGGATTTCCTACAATGAGCAGTTCTTC. Its protein is CASSRGGISYNEQFF. This chain connects TRBV7-9 to TRBJ2-1, with 8 bases that match TRBD2. The CDR3 is made up of 15 amino acids. V gave up 5 bases and J gave up 1 base; unmatched junction bases: 4. Germline CDR1 reads SEHNR; CDR2 reads FQNEAQ (reference sequence).

V usage is TRBV10-3 and J usage is TRBJ2-7, with D uncertain. V was cut by 10 bases and J by 2 bases, with 15 bases left in between. The CDR3 sequence is 13 residues long. Germline CDR1 ENHRY, CDR2 SYGVKD. The CDR3, as DNA: TGTGCCACCTCGTGGCAGCCAACCTACGAGCAGTACTTC. Amino acids: CATSWQPTYEQYF.

This clonotype turned up a few times. This chain uses TRBV20-1 with TRBJ2-7, with D perhaps matching TRBD1 (5 bases). Germline-derived CDR1 and CDR2 are DFQATT and SNEGSKA (reference sequence). The CDR3 runs 13 residues. V lost 6 bases to trimming and J lost 2 bases, with 14 bases between them. CDR3 bases: TGCAGTGCCACCCCCAGGGCACCCTACGAGCAGTACTTC. Translation gives CSATPRAPYEQYF.

This clonotype was detected ten times or more. The chain is built from TRBV2 and TRBJ2-1, with 12 bases identical to TRBD2. Losses at the gene ends were 6 bases for V and 4 bases for J; bases not matched to a gene: 7. The CDR3 consists of 16 residues. CDR1 is SNHLY and CDR2 is FYNNEI in the germline V gene. CDR3 bases: TGTGCCAGCAGGAAACTAGCGGGGGGACCTTACAATGAGCAGTTCTTC. It translates to CASRKLAGGPYNEQFF.

The table lists this clonotype with many counts. This chain joins TRBV28 and TRBJ2-7; 9 nucleotides match TRBD1. Trimming cost V 5 bases and J 3 bases; bases outside gene matches: 5. The CDR3 runs 14 residues. CDR1 is MDHEN, CDR2 SYDVKM, per germline. CDR3 amino acids: CASSIQDRGYEQYF. CDR3 in DNA: TGTGCCAGCAGTATCCAGGACAGGGGCTACGAGCAGTACTTC.

Many counts were recorded for this clonotype. V usage is TRBV28 and J usage is TRBJ2-5; D call uncertain. The CDR3 length is 14 residues. From germline, CDR1 is MDHEN and CDR2 SYDVKM. Trimming removed 2 bases at V and 3 bases at J, with 10 bases between. The CDR3 region has the DNA TGTGCCAGCAGTTTACTTTTTGGGGAAGAGACCCAGTACTTC. This translates into CASSLLFGEETQYF.

In its sample, this clonotype was seen many times. The rearrangement links TRBV30 to TRBJ2-7; D is unclear. Trimming shortened V by 0 bases and J by 2 bases, and 14 bases separated the two germline ends. This CDR3 region has 15 residues. Germline-derived CDR1 and CDR2 are GTSNPN and SVGIG (reference sequence). As DNA, the CDR3 is TGTGCCTGGAGTGTCCCGAGGACGGCTACCTACGAGCAGTACTTC. This translates into CAWSVPRTATYEQYF.

This clonotype occurred many times. The chain combines TRBV20-1 with TRBJ2-7, with TRBD2 matching 14 bases. The CDR3 is 17 residues long. V lost 5 bases, J lost 1 base, and 10 bases stayed unmatched. Germline V CDR1 and CDR2: DFQATT, SNEGSKA (reference sequence). The CDR3 reads CSADVPGLAGVSYEQYF. The CDR3 DNA sequence: TGCAGTGCTGATGTCCCGGGACTAGCGGGAGTGTCCTACGAGCAGTACTTC.

V gene TRBV6-1 combines with J gene TRBJ1-5, with 7 nucleotides matching TRBD1. The CDR3 is made up of 14 amino acids. Trimming took 6 bases from V and 5 from J; bases not matched to a gene: 7. CDR1 is MNHNS, CDR2 SASEGT, per germline. This CDR3 reads CASSFDRADQPQHF. The CDR3 region has the DNA TGTGCCAGCAGCTTCGACAGGGCGGATCAGCCCCAGCATTTT.

This clonotype was counted at least ten times. The chain has TRBV27 and TRBJ1-1; TRBD1 agrees at 9 bases. The CDR3 totals 13 residues. The V segment lost 3 bases and the J segment 10 bases; nucleotides outside the gene matches: 6. Germline CDR1 reads MNHEY; CDR2 reads SMNVEV (reference sequence). The CDR3 DNA reads as TGTGCCAGCAGTTTCCCGGGACAGGGATCAGCTTTCTTT. Protein: CASSFPGQGSAFF.

The V call is TRBV5-1, the J call TRBJ2-1; D not resolved. The CDR3 has 14 residues. CDR1 and CDR2 (germline): SGHRS, YFSETQ. V lost 1 base and J 0 bases, leaving 5 bases between the germline ends. As DNA, the CDR3 is TGCGCCAGCAGCTTGATGGGCTCCTACAATGAGCAGTTCTTC. Translated: CASSLMGSYNEQFF.